This T cell receptor (beta chain) was identified in a study of blood T cell repertoires in COVID-19. The table came from immunoSEQ multiplex PCR; TCRdb's copy has only in-frame clones and leaves some out. This table has tens of thousands of clones, 75% to 85% appearing once. Germline V gene data show CDR1 as ENHRY and CDR2 as SYGVKD. This CDR3 has 16 residues. V lost 2 bases to trimming and J lost 5 bases; unmatched junction nucleotides: 10. Sequenced sample: peripheral blood. This clonotype was obtained from an elderly woman with acute or convalescent COVID-19. The V and J genes are TRBV10-3 and TRBJ2-7, with 9 bases that match TRBD1. The CDR3 here is CAISEHAWDRENEQYF. The DNA for the CDR3 is TGTGCCATCAGTGAGCATGCTTGGGACAGGGAAAACGAGCAGTACTTC.